One and the same sample provided the 9 T cell receptor beta chains below, sequenced in a study of shared clonotypes between healthy human individuals. The protocol was immunoSEQ multiplex PCR, while the TCRdb copy is restricted to in-frame clones and leaves out a portion. Of approximately 1,000,000 clones in the sample, approximately 80% were seen once. Sequencing was carried out using memory CD4+ T cells from PBMCs. As to subset: CD45RA-negative fraction. Source of these receptors: a man aged 18 to 30 in good health. Some clones in this sample may be carry-over from other donors' samples.

The chain combines TRBV29-1 with TRBJ1-3; TRBD1 might be the D (5 bases). V lost 7 bases to trimming and J lost 0 bases, with 10 bases between them. CDR1 SQVTM and CDR2 ANQGSEA come from the germline V gene. The CDR3 loop spans 13 amino acids. CDR3 region: CSAQGNSGNTIYF. CDR3 bases: TGCAGCGCTCAGGGAAACTCTGGAAACACCATATATTTT.

Many counts were recorded for this clone. Other DNA sequences of this sample code for an identical CDR3. The chain links TRBV18 to TRBJ1-4; D gene uncertain. The CDR3 runs 15 residues. The V end was cut by 0 bases, the J end by 5 bases, with 10 bases between. Germline-derived CDR1 and CDR2 are KGHSH and LQKENI. CDR3 in amino acids: CASSPPGSRNEKLFF. The CDR3 DNA reads TGTGCCAGCTCACCACCGGGGTCAAGGAATGAAAAACTGTTTTTT.

The gene calls are TRBV11-1 and TRBJ2-4; perhaps D is TRBD1 or TRBD2 (5 bases each). Germline-derived CDR1 and CDR2 are SGHAT and FQDESV (reference sequence). The CDR3 runs to 17 residues. The V gene lost 4 bases and the J gene lost 0 bases, with 16 bases spanning the gap. DNA of the CDR3: TGTGCCAGCAGCTATGATGCCGGGACCCTAGCCAAAAACATTCAGTACTTC. Translated, it gives CASSYDAGTLAKNIQYF.

This chain uses TRBV19 with TRBJ2-1; 7 bases agree with TRBD2. Germline CDR1 is LNHDA and CDR2 is SQIVND (reference sequence). The length of the CDR3 is 16 residues. V lost 7 bases to trimming and J lost 5 bases; unmatched junction nucleotides: 14. For the CDR3, the DNA is TGTGCCAGTAACCACCTGAGGAGCGGGGCAAACAATGAGCAGTTCTTC. Translating it yields CASNHLRSGANNEQFF.

This clone was counted only a few times. V is TRBV5-1 and J is TRBJ1-5; 9 bases agree with TRBD1. V shed 4 bases, J shed 6 bases, and the junction held 5 bases outside the gene matches. Germline V gene sequence: CDR1 SGHRS, CDR2 YFSETQ. This CDR3 spans 14 amino acids. CDR3 amino acids: CASSQDRGSQPQHF. The DNA for the CDR3 is TGCGCCAGCAGCCAAGACAGGGGGAGTCAGCCCCAGCATTTT.

The V gene is TRBV6-5, the J gene TRBJ2-2; no definite D call. The CDR3 extends over 14 amino acids. Deletions cut 2 bases from V and 0 bases from J, with 4 bases between. Germline CDR1 MNHEY, CDR2 SVGAGI. As DNA, the CDR3 is TGTGCCAGCAGTTACGGGGCGAACACCGGGGAGCTGTTTTTT. Protein product: CASSYGANTGELFF.

The CDR3 DNA is TGTGCCAGCAGCTTGCCAGGGGTACCCTACGAGCAGTACTTC. Encoded protein: CASSLPGVPYEQYF. The chain links TRBV5-6 to TRBJ2-5; a possible D gene is TRBD1 (6 bases). The DNA matches TRBJ2-7 better at its end, which makes the J call doubtful. The CDR3 consists of 14 residues. Germline CDR1 and CDR2: SGHDT and YYEEEE.

This chain uses TRBV18 with TRBJ1-5, with D unclear. The CDR3 loop spans 15 amino acids. The germline V and J ends were trimmed by 5 bases and 3 bases, with 14 bases remaining between them. The germline gives CDR1 KGHSH, CDR2 LQKENI. The CDR3 loop is CASSERWEINQPQHF. The CDR3, as DNA: TGTGCCAGCTCAGAGAGATGGGAGATCAATCAGCCCCAGCATTTT.

The chain recombines TRBV5-1 with TRBJ2-7, with 13 positions matching TRBD2. This CDR3 contains 17 residues. In germline, CDR1 is SGHRS, CDR2 YFSETQ. V shed 2 bases, J shed 1 base, and the junction held 6 bases outside the gene matches. The CDR3 spells CASSFNPGLAGSYEQYF. The CDR3, as DNA: TGCGCCAGCAGCTTTAATCCGGGACTAGCGGGGTCCTACGAGCAGTACTTC.